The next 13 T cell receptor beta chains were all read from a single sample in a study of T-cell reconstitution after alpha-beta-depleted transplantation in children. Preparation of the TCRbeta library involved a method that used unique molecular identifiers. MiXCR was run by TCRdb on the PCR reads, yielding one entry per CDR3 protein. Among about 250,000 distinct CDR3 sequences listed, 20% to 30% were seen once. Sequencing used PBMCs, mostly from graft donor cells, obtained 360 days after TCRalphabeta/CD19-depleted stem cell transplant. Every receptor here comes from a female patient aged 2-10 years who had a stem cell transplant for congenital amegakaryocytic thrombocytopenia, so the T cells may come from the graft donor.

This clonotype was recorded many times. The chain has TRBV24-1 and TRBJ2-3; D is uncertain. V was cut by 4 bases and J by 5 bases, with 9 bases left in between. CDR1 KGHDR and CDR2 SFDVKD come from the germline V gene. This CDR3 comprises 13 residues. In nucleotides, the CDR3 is TGTGCCACCAGTGACGTGTCGGGAGATACGCAGTATTTT. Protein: CATSDVSGDTQYF.

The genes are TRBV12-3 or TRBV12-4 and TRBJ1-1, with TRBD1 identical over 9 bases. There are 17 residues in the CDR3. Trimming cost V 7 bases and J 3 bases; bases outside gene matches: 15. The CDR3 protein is CASNRVGTGFRYTEAFF. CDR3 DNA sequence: TGTGCCAGCAACCGGGTGGGGACAGGGTTTCGATACACTGAAGCTTTCTTT.

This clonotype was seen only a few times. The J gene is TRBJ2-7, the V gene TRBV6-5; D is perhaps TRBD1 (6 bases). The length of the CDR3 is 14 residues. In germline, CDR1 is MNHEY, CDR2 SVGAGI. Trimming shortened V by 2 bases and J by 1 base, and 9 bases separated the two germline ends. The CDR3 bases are TGTGCCAGCAGTTACCCAGGACAGTCCTACGAGCAGTACTTC. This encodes CASSYPGQSYEQYF.

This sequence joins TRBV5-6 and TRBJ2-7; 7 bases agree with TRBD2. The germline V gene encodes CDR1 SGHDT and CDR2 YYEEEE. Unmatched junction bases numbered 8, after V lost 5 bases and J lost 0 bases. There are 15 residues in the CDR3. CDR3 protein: CASRFEGLRSYEQYF. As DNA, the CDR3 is TGTGCCAGCAGATTCGAGGGACTACGCTCCTACGAGCAGTACTTC. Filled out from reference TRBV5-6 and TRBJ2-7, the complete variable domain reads DAGVTQSPTHLIKTRGQQVTLRCSPKSGHDTVSWYQQALGQGPQFIFQYYEEEERQRGNFPDRFSGHQFPNYSSELNVNALLLGDSALYLCASRFEGLRSYEQYFGPGTRLTVT.

CDR3: CAVPTGLEEQFF. In DNA, the CDR3 is TGTGCCGTCCCAACAGGGTTAGAGGAGCAGTTCTTC. The chain is built from TRBV7-9 and TRBJ2-1; D is perhaps TRBD1 (6 bases). The CDR3 is made up of 12 amino acids. Looked up from germline, CDR1 is SEHNR and CDR2 is FQNEAQ (reference sequence). V lost 11 bases to trimming and J lost 10 bases, with 18 bases between them.

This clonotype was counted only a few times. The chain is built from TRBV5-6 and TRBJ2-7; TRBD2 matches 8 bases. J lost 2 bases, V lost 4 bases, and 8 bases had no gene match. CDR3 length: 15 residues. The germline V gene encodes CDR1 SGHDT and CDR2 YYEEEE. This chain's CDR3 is CASSEGPGGTYEQYF. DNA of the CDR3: TGTGCCAGCAGCGAAGGGCCGGGAGGGACCTACGAGCAGTACTTC. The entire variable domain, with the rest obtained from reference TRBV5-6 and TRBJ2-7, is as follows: DAGVTQSPTHLIKTRGQQVTLRCSPKSGHDTVSWYQQALGQGPQFIFQYYEEEERQRGNFPDRFSGHQFPNYSSELNVNALLLGDSALYLCASSEGPGGTYEQYFGPGTRLTVT.

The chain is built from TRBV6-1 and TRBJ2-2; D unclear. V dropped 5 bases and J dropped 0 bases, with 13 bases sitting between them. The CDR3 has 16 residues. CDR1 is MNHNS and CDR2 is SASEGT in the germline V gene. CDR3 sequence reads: CASSTWTETNTGELFF. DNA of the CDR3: TGTGCCAGCAGTACCTGGACGGAGACGAACACCGGGGAGCTGTTTTTT.

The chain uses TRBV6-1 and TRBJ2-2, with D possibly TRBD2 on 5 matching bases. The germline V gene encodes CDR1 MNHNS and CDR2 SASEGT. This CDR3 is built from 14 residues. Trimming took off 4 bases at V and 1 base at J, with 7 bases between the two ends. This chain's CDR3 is CASSGTLNTGELFF. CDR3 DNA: TGTGCCAGCAGTGGGACTCTGAACACCGGGGAGCTGTTTTTT.

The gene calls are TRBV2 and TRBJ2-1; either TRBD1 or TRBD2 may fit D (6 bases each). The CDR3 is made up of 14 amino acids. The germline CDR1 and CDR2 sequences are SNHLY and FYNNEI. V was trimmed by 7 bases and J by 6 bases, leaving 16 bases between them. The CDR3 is CASTQEGGRNEQFF. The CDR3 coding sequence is TGTGCCAGCACACAAGAGGGGGGCCGCAATGAGCAGTTCTTC.

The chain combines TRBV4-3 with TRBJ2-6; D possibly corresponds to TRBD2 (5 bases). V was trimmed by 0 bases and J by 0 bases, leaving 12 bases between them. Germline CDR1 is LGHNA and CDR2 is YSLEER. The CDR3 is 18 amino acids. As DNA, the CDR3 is TGCGCCAGCAGCCAAGATAAAAACGGGGACTCTGGGGCCAACGTCCTGACTTTC. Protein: CASSQDKNGDSGANVLTF.

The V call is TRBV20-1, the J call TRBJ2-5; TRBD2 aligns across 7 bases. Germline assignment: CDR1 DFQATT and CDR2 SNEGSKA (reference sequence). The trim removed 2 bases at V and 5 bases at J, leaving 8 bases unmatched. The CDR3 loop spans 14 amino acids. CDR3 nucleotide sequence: TGCAGTGCTAGACGACCGGGGGGTTTTGAGACCCAGTACTTC. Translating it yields CSARRPGGFETQYF.

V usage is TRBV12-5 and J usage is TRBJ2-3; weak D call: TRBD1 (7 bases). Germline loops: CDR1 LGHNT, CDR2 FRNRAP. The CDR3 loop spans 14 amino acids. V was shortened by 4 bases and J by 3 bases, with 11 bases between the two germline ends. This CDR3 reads CASGSGGLTDTQYF. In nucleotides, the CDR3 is TGTGCTAGTGGTTCAGGGGGGCTAACAGATACGCAGTATTTT.

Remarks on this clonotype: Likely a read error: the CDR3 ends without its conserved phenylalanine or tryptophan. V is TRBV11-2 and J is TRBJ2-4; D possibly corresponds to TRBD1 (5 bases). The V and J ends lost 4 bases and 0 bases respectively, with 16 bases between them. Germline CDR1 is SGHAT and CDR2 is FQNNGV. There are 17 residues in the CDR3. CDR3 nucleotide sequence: TGTGCCAGCAGCTACCATGGGGCGTCCCTAGCCAAAAACATTCAGTACTAC. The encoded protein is CASSYHGASLAKNIQYY.